This T cell receptor beta chain was sequenced during a study of PD-1 blockade in mismatch repair-deficient tumors. Across the whole study: Patients had approximately 12 mismatch repair-deficient cancer types and were previously treated and progressing.

Here immunoSEQ multiplex PCR was the method, and the copy in TCRdb shows in-frame clones only, minus some. The sample lists 45,000 to 60,000 clones, more than 75% occurring once. This TCR came from an adult with mismatch repair-deficient cancer. The source was peripheral blood, collected 4 weeks after starting pembrolizumab.

CDR3 bases: TGTGCCAGCAGCTTGCGGACAGGTCCCTACGAGCAGTACTTC. It specifies CASSLRTGPYEQYF. This sequence joins TRBV6-6 and TRBJ2-7; TRBD1 aligns across 7 bases. Germline trimming cut 6 bases from V and 2 bases from J; bases unmatched to any gene: 7. The CDR3 runs 14 residues. Germline V lookup: CDR1 MNHNY, CDR2 SVGAGI (reference sequence).